These 11 T cell receptor beta chains came from one sample sequenced in a study of cytomegalovirus exposure and HLA in healthy donors. Both 60 Vbeta primers and 13 Jbeta primers went into the PCR. TCRdb's copy holds only in-frame clones and misses some; the assay was immunoSEQ multiplex PCR. The table has more than 95,000 clones, roughly a tenth seen once. Sequenced sample: PBMCs. All receptors come from a woman younger than 30 in good health and CMV-seropositive.

J is TRBJ1-1 and V is TRBV7-9; possible D gene TRBD1, 6 bases. Trimming removed 0 bases at V and 5 bases at J, with 13 bases between. The CDR3 covers 15 residues. Germline CDR1 SEHNR, CDR2 FQNEAQ (reference sequence). CDR3 DNA: TGTGCCAGCAGCTTAGCACAGGGTGAAGGGACTGAAGCTTTCTTT. It is translated as CASSLAQGEGTEAFF.

There are a few counts of this clone. The chain joins TRBV5-4 to TRBJ2-4, with 7 bases lining up with TRBD1. J was trimmed by 0 bases and V by 6 bases; bases with no gene match: 9. The CDR3 consists of 16 residues. Germline CDR1 and CDR2: SGHNT and YYREEE (reference sequence). The CDR3 is CASTTDRVLAKNIQYF. DNA of the CDR3: TGTGCCAGCACCACAGACAGGGTTCTAGCCAAAAACATTCAGTACTTC.

The V and J genes are TRBV9 and TRBJ2-3; D uncertain. The CDR3 consists of 14 residues. The V and J ends lost 4 bases and 3 bases respectively, with 12 bases between them. CDR1 is SGDLS, CDR2 YYNGEE, per germline. This chain's CDR3 is CASSLYERTDTQYF. The CDR3 coding sequence is TGTGCCAGCAGCCTGTATGAGAGAACAGATACGCAGTATTTT.

In its sample, this clone was seen a few times. The J gene is TRBJ1-5, the V gene TRBV19; 8 bases are shared with TRBD1. Germline CDR1 LNHDA, CDR2 SQIVND (reference sequence). The CDR3 is made up of 13 amino acids. The V and J ends lost 9 bases and 11 bases, in that order; junction bases with no gene match: 12. As DNA, the CDR3 is TGTGCCAGCTCACCCTCCGGGACAGGTTCCCAGCATTTT. Amino acids: CASSPSGTGSQHF.

Only a few counts were recorded for this clone. The chain employs TRBV9 and TRBJ1-1; 7 positions agree with TRBD1. Germline CDR1 and CDR2: SGDLS and YYNGEE. Losses at the gene ends were 3 bases for V and 1 base for J; bases not matched to a gene: 9. The length of the CDR3 is 16 residues. Here the CDR3 DNA reads TGTGCCAGCAGCGCGAGTAGGACAGGAGGGAACACTGAAGCTTTCTTT. Encoded protein: CASSASRTGGNTEAFF.

This chain uses TRBV10-3 with TRBJ1-3; TRBD1 aligns across 7 bases. The length of the CDR3 is 16 residues. The V gene's germline CDR1 is ENHRY and CDR2 SYGVKD. V was pared by 4 bases and J by 1 base, with 7 bases of the junction left unmatched. The CDR3 DNA is TGTGCCATCAGTGGAGGACAGGTTTTTTCTGGAAACACCATATATTTT. Translating gives CAISGGQVFSGNTIYF.

The rearrangement links TRBV5-1 to TRBJ2-7, with D possibly TRBD1 on 6 matching bases. Trimming cost V 4 bases and J 5 bases, with 16 bases left between them. The CDR3 has 14 amino acids. The germline V gene encodes CDR1 SGHRS and CDR2 YFSETQ. The CDR3 loop reads CASSPRGLSHEQYF. The DNA for the CDR3 is TGCGCCAGCAGCCCCAGGGGTTTGAGCCACGAGCAGTACTTC. Filled out from reference TRBV5-1 and TRBJ2-7, the complete variable domain reads KAGVTQTPRYLIKTRGQQVTLSCSPISGHRSVSWYQQTPGQGLQFLFEYFSETQRNKGNFPGRFSGRQFSNSRSEMNVSTLELGDSALYLCASSPRGLSHEQYFGPGTRLTVT.

This clone was recorded a few times. One junction end disagrees with the germline gene, perhaps due to a read error. The chain combines TRBV7-9 with TRBJ1-2; tentative D call: TRBD1 (6 bases). The germline CDR1 and CDR2 sequences are SEHNR and FQNEAQ (reference sequence). There are 14 residues in the CDR3. Written as DNA, the CDR3 is TGTGCCAGCAGCTTATCATTGGCAGGGGATCTCTTCGCCTTC. It specifies CASSLSLAGDLFAF.

The chain joins TRBV15 to TRBJ1-2; 7 nucleotides align to TRBD1. Trimming at V came to 0 bases and at J to 8 bases, leaving 9 bases not matched to a gene. CDR3 length: 15 amino acids. Germline V gene sequence: CDR1 LNHNV, CDR2 YYDKDF (reference sequence). CDR3 residues: CATSRDKQGIEGYTF. The CDR3 bases are TGTGCCACCAGCAGAGATAAACAGGGGATTGAAGGCTACACCTTC.

The table lists this clone with a few counts. This chain connects TRBV28 to TRBJ1-2, with TRBD1 matching 7 bases. J lost 4 bases, V lost 7 bases, and 6 bases had no gene match. This CDR3 is 13 amino acids long. Per germline, CDR1 MDHEN and CDR2 SYDVKM. Here the CDR3 reads CASTTGLSYGYTF. CDR3 coding DNA: TGTGCCAGCACGACAGGGTTGAGCTATGGCTACACCTTC.

The chain uses TRBV29-1 and TRBJ2-5; a possible D gene is TRBD1 (5 bases). Germline V gives CDR1 SQVTM, CDR2 ANQGSEA. V gave up 3 bases and J gave up 2 bases, with 7 bases separating them. CDR3 length: 12 residues. For the CDR3, the DNA is TGCAGCGTTGACCGACAGCAAGAGACCCAGTACTTC. It is translated as CSVDRQQETQYF.